This TCR beta chain was profiled in a study of vaccination effects on CD4 cells after COVID-19. The germline V gene encodes CDR1 SGHRS and CDR2 YFSETQ. After removal of 6 bases from V and 6 bases from J, the junction contained 8 bases not matched to a gene. This CDR3 spans 13 amino acids. Before sequencing took place, the ViraFEST assay used viral peptide pools to expand antigen-specific CD4+ T cells. Culture lasted about ten days before CD4+ T cell isolation. The vaccine recipients had no prior SARS-CoV-2 infection, with negative nucleocapsid antibodies. Profiling relied on immunoSEQ multiplex PCR, and the TCRdb table lists in-frame clones only, not all of them. The table shows tens of thousands of clones, with roughly 70% occurring only once. On this clone itself: Its specificity is not known.

The TCR sequence derives from a human donor who received a COVID-19 vaccine. Sequenced material: CD4+ T cells from PBMCs cultured with SARS-CoV-2 spike peptides, taken before COVID-19 vaccination. The chain has TRBV5-1 and TRBJ1-2; 7 bases fit TRBD1. CDR3 sequence: CASTPNTGDGYTF. CDR3 coding DNA: TGCGCCAGCACCCCCAACACAGGGGATGGCTACACCTTC.